This passage covers 26 T cell receptor beta chains from one sample sequenced in a study of shared clonotypes between healthy human individuals. Assay: immunoSEQ multiplex PCR; the TCRdb copy retains only in-frame clones and omits some. The sample includes under 2,500,000 clones, 90% to 96% of them seen just once. What was sequenced was naive CD4+ T cells sorted from blood. Specified subset: CD45RA+ positively selected. These receptors originate from a young man in good health.

The chain employs TRBV6-5 and TRBJ2-3, with 8 bases fitting TRBD2. The CDR3 contains 15 residues. V lost 5 bases, J lost 1 base, and 5 bases stayed unmatched. From germline, CDR1 is MNHEY and CDR2 SVGAGI. DNA of the CDR3: TGTGCCAGCAGTACCCCGGGACTAGGCACAGATACGCAGTATTTT. Its translation is CASSTPGLGTDTQYF.

V gene TRBV29-1 combines with J gene TRBJ1-4; 8 nucleotides align to TRBD1. V lost 6 bases and J lost 4; bases outside the gene matches: 4. The CDR3 runs 13 residues. Germline-derived CDR1 and CDR2 are SQVTM and ANQGSEA. The CDR3 DNA sequence: TGCAGCGTCTCCGACAGGGGTAATGAAAAACTGTTTTTT. Its translation is CSVSDRGNEKLFF.

This chain connects TRBV5-4 to TRBJ2-7; 7 bases fit TRBD1. This CDR3 contains 14 residues. J gave up 5 bases and V 2 bases, and 7 bases lay outside the gene matches. Germline values: CDR1 SGHNT, CDR2 YYREEE (reference sequence). The DNA for the CDR3 is TGTGCCAGCAGCTTAGGACAGGACTGGGACGAGCAGTACTTC. This codes for CASSLGQDWDEQYF.

The gene calls are TRBV10-2 and TRBJ2-7; 7 bases match TRBD1. Germline-derived CDR1 and CDR2 are WSHSY and SAAADI. This CDR3 spans 14 amino acids. V shed 8 bases and J 5 bases; nucleotides not matched to a gene: 12. The CDR3 here is CASGTGVGVDEQYF. Written as DNA, the CDR3 is TGCGCCAGCGGAACAGGGGTCGGGGTAGACGAGCAGTACTTC.

This rearrangement joins TRBV4-1 to TRBJ2-6; D may match TRBD1 or TRBD2 (6 bases each). The CDR3 is made up of 15 amino acids. The germline V gene encodes CDR1 MGHRA and CDR2 YSYEKL. The germline V and J ends were trimmed by 4 bases and 4 bases, with 11 bases remaining between them. CDR3 sequence: CASSPTGAGANVLTF. The CDR3, as DNA: TGCGCCAGCAGCCCCACGGGGGCCGGGGCCAACGTCCTGACTTTC.

This chain joins TRBV30 and TRBJ1-6; 11 nucleotides agree with TRBD1. Germline lookup yields CDR1 GTSNPN and CDR2 SVGIG (reference sequence). V shed 4 bases, J shed 14 bases, and the junction held 16 bases outside the gene matches. The CDR3 consists of 16 residues. DNA for the CDR3: TGTGCCTGGAAAGGGACAGGGGGGAGGTCCAGGTTATCCCTCCACTTT. This sequence encodes CAWKGTGGRSRLSLHF.

The rearrangement joins TRBV18 to TRBJ2-7; the D is unclear. The germline gives CDR1 KGHSH, CDR2 LQKENI. The CDR3 spans 13 residues. The germline V and J ends were trimmed by 0 bases and 4 bases, with 7 bases remaining between them. As DNA, the CDR3 is TGTGCCAGCTCACCACCGTTGGTTTACGAGCAGTACTTC. Its protein product is CASSPPLVYEQYF.

CDR3 loop: CSVLTGELFF. In DNA form, the CDR3 reads TGCAGCGTCTTAACCGGGGAGCTGTTTTTT. This chain links TRBV29-1 with TRBJ2-2; unclear D gene. Trimming cost V 6 bases and J 5 bases, with 4 bases left between them. The length of the CDR3 is 10 residues. The germline CDR1 and CDR2 sequences are SQVTM and ANQGSEA.

The gene calls are TRBV7-2 and TRBJ2-5; tentative D call: TRBD1 (5 bases). The V end was cut by 6 bases, the J end by 2 bases, with 13 bases between. Germline CDR1 SGHTA, CDR2 FQGNSA. The CDR3 extends over 14 amino acids. CDR3 loop: CASRRQGNQETQYF. CDR3 coding DNA: TGTGCCAGCAGACGCCAGGGAAATCAAGAGACCCAGTACTTC. Full variable domain (rest looked up from reference TRBV7-2 and TRBJ2-5): GAGVSQSPSNKVTEKGKDVELRCDPISGHTALYWYRQSLGQGLEFLIYFQGNSAPDKSGLPSDRFSAERTGGSVSTLTIQRTQQEDSAVYLCASRRQGNQETQYFGPGTRLLVL.

The J gene is TRBJ1-2, the V gene TRBV4-3; D perhaps matches TRBD1 (6 bases). This CDR3 is built from 14 residues. Germline CDR1 LGHNA, CDR2 YSLEER. Trimming took off 0 bases at V and 6 bases at J, with 11 bases between the two ends. CDR3 in DNA: TGCGCCAGCAGCCAAGAGCAGGGGTCTAATGGCTACACCTTC. The encoded protein is CASSQEQGSNGYTF.

The genes are TRBV6-5 and TRBJ2-1, with D perhaps matching TRBD2 (5 bases). The CDR3 length is 13 residues. Trimming left V 11 bases short and J 6 bases short, with 17 bases between. Germline CDR1 is MNHEY and CDR2 is SVGAGI. CDR3 sequence (DNA): TGTGCCTCTAGATCTCGGGGTTCCAATGAGCAGTTCTTC. This sequence encodes CASRSRGSNEQFF.

This clone was counted only a few times. The chain carries TRBV10-3 and TRBJ2-2; a possible D gene is TRBD2 (6 bases). V lost 6 bases and J 3 bases, leaving 11 bases between the germline ends. CDR3 length equals 14 residues. Germline loops: CDR1 ENHRY, CDR2 SYGVKD. CDR3 nucleotide sequence: TGTGCCATCAGCGGGGAGGACTACACCGGGGAGCTGTTTTTT. Amino acid sequence: CAISGEDYTGELFF.

The chain carries TRBV4-1 and TRBJ1-5; D not certain. Trimming stripped 3 bases from V and 2 bases from J, with 11 bases between. CDR1 is MGHRA, CDR2 YSYEKL, per germline. The CDR3 is 15 residues long. The DNA for the CDR3 is TGCGCCAGCAGCCAGGGCGTTATAGGCAATCAGCCCCAGCATTTT. It translates to CASSQGVIGNQPQHF.

V is TRBV18 and J is TRBJ1-1, with no clear D. The germline CDR1 and CDR2 sequences are KGHSH and LQKENI. V lost 1 base and J lost 5, with 14 bases in between. The CDR3 has 15 amino acids. The CDR3 DNA sequence: TGTGCCAGCTCACCACTCGCAGGCGGGGAGACTGAAGCTTTCTTT. The encoded protein is CASSPLAGGETEAFF.

CDR3 sequence reads: CASNKQGTNYEQYF. For the CDR3, the DNA is TGTGCCAGCAACAAACAGGGGACAAACTACGAGCAGTACTTC. This chain joins TRBV6-5 and TRBJ2-7; 7 positions agree with TRBD1. Germline CDR1 MNHEY, CDR2 SVGAGI. Trimming removed 7 bases from V and 3 bases from J; junction bases left unmatched: 9. The CDR3 runs 14 residues.

J is TRBJ2-3 and V is TRBV7-2; 9 bases are shared with TRBD2. Germline lookup yields CDR1 SGHTA and CDR2 FQGNSA. Germline trimming cut 5 bases from V and 1 base from J; bases unmatched to any gene: 7. This CDR3 has 16 residues. CDR3 bases: TGTGCCAGCAGCCGGAGGGTAGCGGGGGGCACAGATACGCAGTATTTT. Protein: CASSRRVAGGTDTQYF. Looking up the rest from reference TRBV7-2 and TRBJ2-3 gives the full variable domain: GAGVSQSPSNKVTEKGKDVELRCDPISGHTALYWYRQSLGQGLEFLIYFQGNSAPDKSGLPSDRFSAERTGGSVSTLTIQRTQQEDSAVYLCASSRRVAGGTDTQYFGPGTRLTVL.

The J gene is TRBJ1-2, the V gene TRBV27, with D perhaps matching TRBD1 (5 bases). Germline-derived CDR1 and CDR2 are MNHEY and SMNVEV (reference sequence). CDR3 length: 15 residues. Trimming took off 2 bases at V and 4 bases at J, with 14 bases between the two ends. CDR3 residues: CASSLGTGRGYGYTF. The CDR3 DNA reads as TGTGCCAGCAGTTTAGGGACCGGGAGGGGCTATGGCTACACCTTC.

The chain links TRBV4-1 to TRBJ2-7; 7 nucleotides line up with TRBD1. Germline V gene data show CDR1 as MGHRA and CDR2 as YSYEKL. V lost 4 bases to trimming and J lost 3 bases; unmatched junction nucleotides: 6. The CDR3 has 14 residues. The CDR3 loop is CASSPQTGLYEQYF. The CDR3 region has the DNA TGCGCCAGCAGCCCACAGACAGGGCTCTACGAGCAGTACTTC.

The genes are TRBV4-3 and TRBJ2-3; TRBD2 agrees at 9 bases. Per the germline V gene, CDR1 is LGHNA and CDR2 is YSLEER. Trimming cost V 0 bases and J 4 bases; bases outside gene matches: 11. The CDR3 has 18 residues. The CDR3 region is CASSQDLVAGVKADTQYF. The CDR3 bases are TGCGCCAGCAGCCAAGATCTAGTAGCGGGAGTAAAGGCAGATACGCAGTATTTT.

The chain couples TRBV27 to TRBJ2-1; 7 bases are shared with TRBD2. Per the germline V gene, CDR1 is MNHEY and CDR2 is SMNVEV (reference sequence). The CDR3 is made up of 11 amino acids. Trimming removed 4 bases from V and 14 bases from J; junction bases left unmatched: 5. Here the CDR3 reads CASSSRTREFF. The CDR3 nucleotides are TGTGCCAGCAGTTCTCGGACTAGGGAGTTCTTC.

In its sample, this clone was seen once. This chain uses TRBV30 with TRBJ1-6; the D is unclear. The CDR3 is 13 residues long. V gave up 5 bases and J gave up 4 bases, with 9 bases separating them. Germline loops: CDR1 GTSNPN, CDR2 SVGIG (reference sequence). CDR3 protein: CAWLPLYNSPLHF. CDR3 DNA sequence: TGTGCCTGGCTCCCCTTATATAATTCACCCCTCCACTTT.

The rearrangement joins TRBV12-5 to TRBJ2-2; unclear D gene. Germline V gene lookup returns CDR1 LGHNT and CDR2 FRNRAP. Between the trimmed V and J ends, which lost 6 bases and 4 bases, there was a span of 12 bases. There are 14 residues in the CDR3. The CDR3, as DNA: TGTGCTAGTGGCCCGGAAGGGCGCACCGGGGAGCTGTTTTTT. Its protein is CASGPEGRTGELFF.

The rearrangement links TRBV5-1 to TRBJ2-5; 10 bases map to TRBD2. Trimming cost V 0 bases and J 5 bases; bases outside gene matches: 10. Germline CDR1 SGHRS, CDR2 YFSETQ. The CDR3 sequence is 17 residues long. The CDR3 DNA follows: TGCGCCAGCAGCTTGGCCAAGACTAGCGGGCAGATTGAGACCCAGTACTTC. Encoded protein: CASSLAKTSGQIETQYF.

V usage is TRBV5-1 and J usage is TRBJ1-3; D unclear. This CDR3 comprises 16 residues. V was clipped by 4 bases and J by 2 bases, with 16 bases between them. From germline, CDR1 is SGHRS and CDR2 YFSETQ. CDR3 protein: CASSGVFGEAGNTIYF. In nucleotides, the CDR3 is TGCGCCAGCAGCGGAGTTTTCGGGGAAGCTGGAAACACCATATATTTT.

This rearrangement joins TRBV5-4 to TRBJ1-1; D is uncertain. Between the trimmed V and J ends, which lost 4 bases and 7 bases, there was a span of 14 bases. Germline lookup yields CDR1 SGHNT and CDR2 YYREEE (reference sequence). CDR3 length equals 13 residues. CDR3 DNA sequence: TGTGCCAGCAGCCTGGACCGTGGGATTGAAGCTTTCTTT. Translated, it gives CASSLDRGIEAFF.

The rearrangement joins TRBV9 to TRBJ2-5; 8 bases are a match to TRBD1. This CDR3 comprises 15 residues. Losses at the gene ends were 3 bases for V and 4 bases for J; bases not matched to a gene: 8. In germline, CDR1 is SGDLS, CDR2 YYNGEE. The CDR3 here is CASSATDRESETQYF. CDR3 DNA: TGTGCCAGCAGCGCCACGGACAGGGAATCAGAGACCCAGTACTTC.